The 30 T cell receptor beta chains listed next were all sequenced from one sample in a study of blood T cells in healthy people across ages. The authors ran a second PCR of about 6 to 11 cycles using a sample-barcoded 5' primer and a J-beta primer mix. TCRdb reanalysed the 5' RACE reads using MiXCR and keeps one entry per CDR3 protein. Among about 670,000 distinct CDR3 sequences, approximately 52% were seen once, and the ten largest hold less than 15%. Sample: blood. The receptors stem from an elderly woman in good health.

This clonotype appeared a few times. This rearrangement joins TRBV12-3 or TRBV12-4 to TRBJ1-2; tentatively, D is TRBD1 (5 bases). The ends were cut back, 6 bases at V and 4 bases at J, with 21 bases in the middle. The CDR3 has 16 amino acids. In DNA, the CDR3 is TGTGCCAGCAGCCCCGCCGAGAGGTCCAGGGCCTATGGCTACACCTTC. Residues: CASSPAERSRAYGYTF.

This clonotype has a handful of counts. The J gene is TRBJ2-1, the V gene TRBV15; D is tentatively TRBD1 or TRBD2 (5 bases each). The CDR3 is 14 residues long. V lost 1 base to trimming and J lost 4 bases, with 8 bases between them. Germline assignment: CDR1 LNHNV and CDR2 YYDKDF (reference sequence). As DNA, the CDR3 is TGTGCCACCAGCAGAGTGGGACCGTACAATGAGCAGTTCTTC. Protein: CATSRVGPYNEQFF.

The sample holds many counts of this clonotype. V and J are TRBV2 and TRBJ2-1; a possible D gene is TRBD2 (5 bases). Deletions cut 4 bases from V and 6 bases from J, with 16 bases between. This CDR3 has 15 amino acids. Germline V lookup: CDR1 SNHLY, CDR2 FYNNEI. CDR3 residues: CASSALREVGNEQFF. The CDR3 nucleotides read TGTGCCAGCAGTGCGCTTCGGGAAGTGGGCAATGAGCAGTTCTTC.

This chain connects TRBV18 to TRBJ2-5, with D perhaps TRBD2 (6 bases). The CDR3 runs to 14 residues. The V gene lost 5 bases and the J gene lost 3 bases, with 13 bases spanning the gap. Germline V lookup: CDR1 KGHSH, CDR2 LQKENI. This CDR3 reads CASSSSGGEETQYF. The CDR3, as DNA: TGTGCCAGCTCATCCTCCGGGGGTGAAGAGACCCAGTACTTC.

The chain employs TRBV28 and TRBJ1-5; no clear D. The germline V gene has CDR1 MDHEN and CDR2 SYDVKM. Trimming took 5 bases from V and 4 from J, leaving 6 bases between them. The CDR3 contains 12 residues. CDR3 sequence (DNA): TGTGCCAGCAGTACCCCGAATCAGCCCCAGCATTTT. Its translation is CASSTPNQPQHF. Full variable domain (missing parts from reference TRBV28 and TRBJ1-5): DVKVTQSSRYLVKRTGEKVFLECVQDMDHENMFWYRQDPGLGLRLIYFSYDVKMKEKGDIPEGYSVSREKKERFSLILESASTNQTSMYLCASSTPNQPQHFGDGTRLSIL.

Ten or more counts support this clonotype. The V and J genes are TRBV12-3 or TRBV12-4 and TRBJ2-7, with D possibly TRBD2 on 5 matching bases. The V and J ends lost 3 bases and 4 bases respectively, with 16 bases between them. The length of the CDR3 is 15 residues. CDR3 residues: CASSFGVGIGYEQYF. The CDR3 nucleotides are TGTGCCAGCAGTTTTGGGGTCGGGATCGGGTACGAGCAGTACTTC.

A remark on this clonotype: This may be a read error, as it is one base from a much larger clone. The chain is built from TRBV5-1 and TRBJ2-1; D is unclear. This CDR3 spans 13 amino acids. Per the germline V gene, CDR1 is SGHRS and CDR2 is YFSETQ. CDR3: CTSSTDSYNEQFF. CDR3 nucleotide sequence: TGCACCAGCAGCACCGACTCCTACAATGAGCAGTTCTTC.

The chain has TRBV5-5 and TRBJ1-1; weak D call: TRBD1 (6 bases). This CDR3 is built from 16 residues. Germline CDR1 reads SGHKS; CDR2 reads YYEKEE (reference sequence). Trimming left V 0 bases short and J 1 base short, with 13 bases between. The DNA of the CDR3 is TGTGCCAGCAGCTTGGCAGGGGCTCGGCAGAACACTGAAGCTTTCTTT. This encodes CASSLAGARQNTEAFF.

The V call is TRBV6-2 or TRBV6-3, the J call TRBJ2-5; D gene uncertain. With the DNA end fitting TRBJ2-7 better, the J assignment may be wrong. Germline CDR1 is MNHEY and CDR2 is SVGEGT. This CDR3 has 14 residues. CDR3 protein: CASRPYLGRYEQYF. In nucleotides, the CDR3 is TGTGCCAGCAGGCCCTACCTAGGAAGGTACGAGCAGTACTTC.

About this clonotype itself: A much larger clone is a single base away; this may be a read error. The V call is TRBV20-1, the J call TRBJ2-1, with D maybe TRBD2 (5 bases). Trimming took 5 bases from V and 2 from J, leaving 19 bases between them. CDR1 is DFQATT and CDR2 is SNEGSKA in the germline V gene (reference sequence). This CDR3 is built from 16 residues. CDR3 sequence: CSAGGLRGATYNEQFF. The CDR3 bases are TGCAGTGCTGGAGGTCTTCGCGGAGCAACCTACAATGAGCAGTTCTTC.

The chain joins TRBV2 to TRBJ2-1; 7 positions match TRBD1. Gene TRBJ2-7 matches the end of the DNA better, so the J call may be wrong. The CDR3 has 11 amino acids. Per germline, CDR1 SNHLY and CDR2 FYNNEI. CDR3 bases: TGTGCCGGGGACAGCTACAATGAGCAGTACTTC. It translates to CAGDSYNEQYF.

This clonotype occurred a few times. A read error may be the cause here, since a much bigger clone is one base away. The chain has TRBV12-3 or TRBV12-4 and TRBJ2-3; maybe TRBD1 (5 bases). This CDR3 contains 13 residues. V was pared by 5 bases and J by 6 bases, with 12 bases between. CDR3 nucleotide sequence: TGTGCCAGCAGTGTAGACAGTAGGGATACGCAGTATTTT. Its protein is CASSVDSRDTQYF.

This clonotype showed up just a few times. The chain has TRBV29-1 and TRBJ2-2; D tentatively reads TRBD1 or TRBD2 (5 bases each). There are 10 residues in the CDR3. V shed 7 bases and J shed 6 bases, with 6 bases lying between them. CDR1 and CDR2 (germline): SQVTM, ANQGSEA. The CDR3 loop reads CSGGSGELFF. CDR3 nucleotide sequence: TGCAGCGGGGGGTCCGGGGAGCTGTTTTTT.

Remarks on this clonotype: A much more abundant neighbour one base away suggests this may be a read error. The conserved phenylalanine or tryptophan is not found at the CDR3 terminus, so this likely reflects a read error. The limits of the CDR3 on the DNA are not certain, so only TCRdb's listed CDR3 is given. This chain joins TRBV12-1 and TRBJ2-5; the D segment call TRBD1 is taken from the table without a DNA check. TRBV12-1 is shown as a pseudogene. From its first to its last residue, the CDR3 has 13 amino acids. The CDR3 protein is CASGTDRKETQYL.

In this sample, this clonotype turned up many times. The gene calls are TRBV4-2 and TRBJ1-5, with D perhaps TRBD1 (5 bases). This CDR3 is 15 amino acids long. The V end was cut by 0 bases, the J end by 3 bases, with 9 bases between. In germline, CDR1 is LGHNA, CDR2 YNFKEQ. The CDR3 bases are TGTGCCAGCAGCCAAGATTTGGGACCCAATCAGCCCCAGCATTTT. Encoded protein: CASSQDLGPNQPQHF.

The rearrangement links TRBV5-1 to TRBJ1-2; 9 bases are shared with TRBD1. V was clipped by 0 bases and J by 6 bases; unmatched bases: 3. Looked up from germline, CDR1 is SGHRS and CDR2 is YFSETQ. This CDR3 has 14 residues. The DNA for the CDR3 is TGCGCCAGCAGCTTGGGAGGACAGGGGCATGGCTACACCTTC. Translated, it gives CASSLGGQGHGYTF.

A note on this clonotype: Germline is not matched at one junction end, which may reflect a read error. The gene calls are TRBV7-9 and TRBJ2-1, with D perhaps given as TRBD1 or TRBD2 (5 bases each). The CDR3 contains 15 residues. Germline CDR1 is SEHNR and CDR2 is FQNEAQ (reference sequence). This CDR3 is CASSIAGWRYNEQFF. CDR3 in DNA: TGTGCCAGCAGCATAGCAGGGTGGAGGTACAATGAGCAGTTCTTC.

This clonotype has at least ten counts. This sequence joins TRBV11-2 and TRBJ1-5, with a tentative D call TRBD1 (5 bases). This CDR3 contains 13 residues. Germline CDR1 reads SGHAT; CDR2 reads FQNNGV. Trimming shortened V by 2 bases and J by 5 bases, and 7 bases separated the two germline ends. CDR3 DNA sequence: TGTGCCAGCAGCTTAACAGGTTATCAGCCCCAGCATTTT. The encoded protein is CASSLTGYQPQHF.

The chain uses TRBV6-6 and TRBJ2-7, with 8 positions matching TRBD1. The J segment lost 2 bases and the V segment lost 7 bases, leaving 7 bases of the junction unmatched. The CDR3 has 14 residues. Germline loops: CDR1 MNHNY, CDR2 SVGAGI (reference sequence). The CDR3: CASIHGQGAYEQYF. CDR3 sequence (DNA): TGTGCCAGCATCCACGGACAGGGTGCCTACGAGCAGTACTTC.

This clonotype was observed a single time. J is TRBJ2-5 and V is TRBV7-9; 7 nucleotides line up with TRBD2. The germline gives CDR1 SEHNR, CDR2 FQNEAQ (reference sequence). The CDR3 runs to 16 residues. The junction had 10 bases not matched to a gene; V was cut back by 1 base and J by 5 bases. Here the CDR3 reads CASSLGVGGRIETQYF. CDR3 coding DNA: TGTGCCAGCAGCTTAGGAGTTGGCGGGAGAATCGAGACCCAGTACTTC.

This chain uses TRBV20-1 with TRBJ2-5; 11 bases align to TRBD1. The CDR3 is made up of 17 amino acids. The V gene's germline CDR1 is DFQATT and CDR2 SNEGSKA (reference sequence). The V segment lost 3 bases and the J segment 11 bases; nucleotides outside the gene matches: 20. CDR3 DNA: TGCAGTGCTAGCGTTCCCGGAGGGACAGGGGGTTACAATGAGCAGTACTTC. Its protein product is CSASVPGGTGGYNEQYF.

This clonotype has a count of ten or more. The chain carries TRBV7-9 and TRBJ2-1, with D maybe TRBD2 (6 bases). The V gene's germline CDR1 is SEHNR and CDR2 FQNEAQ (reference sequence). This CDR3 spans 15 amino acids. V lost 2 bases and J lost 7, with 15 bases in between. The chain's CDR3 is CASSLWLGTGNEQFF. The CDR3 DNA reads TGTGCCAGCAGCTTATGGCTAGGGACTGGAAATGAGCAGTTCTTC.

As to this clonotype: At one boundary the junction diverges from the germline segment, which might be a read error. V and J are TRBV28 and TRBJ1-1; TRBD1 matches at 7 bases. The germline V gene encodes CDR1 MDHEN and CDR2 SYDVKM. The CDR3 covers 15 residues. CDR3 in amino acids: CACSRPGTANTEAFF. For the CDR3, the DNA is TGTGCCTGCAGTCGACCAGGGACAGCGAACACTGAAGCTTTCTTT. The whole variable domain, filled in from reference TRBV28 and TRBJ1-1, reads DVKVTQSSRYLVKRTGEKVFLECVQDMDHENMFWYRQDPGLGLRLIYFSYDVKMKEKGDIPEGYSVSREKKERFSLILESASTNQTSMYLCACSRPGTANTEAFFGQGTRLTVV.

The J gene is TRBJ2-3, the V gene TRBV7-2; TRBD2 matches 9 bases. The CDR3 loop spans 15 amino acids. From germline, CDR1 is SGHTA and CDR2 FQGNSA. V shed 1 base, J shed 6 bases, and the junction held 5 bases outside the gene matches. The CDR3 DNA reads TGTGCCAGCAGCTTAGATAGCGGGAGTTTGGATACGCAGTATTTT. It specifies CASSLDSGSLDTQYF.

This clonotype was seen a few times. DNA of the CDR3: TGCGCCAGCGCCCGCGCGGGGAGCACCTACGAGCAGTACTTC. Encoded protein: CASARAGSTYEQYF. V usage is TRBV5-1 and J usage is TRBJ2-7; D is perhaps TRBD2 (6 bases). V lost 7 bases, J lost 2 bases, and 16 bases lay in between. Looked up from germline, CDR1 is SGHRS and CDR2 is YFSETQ. The CDR3 is made up of 14 amino acids.

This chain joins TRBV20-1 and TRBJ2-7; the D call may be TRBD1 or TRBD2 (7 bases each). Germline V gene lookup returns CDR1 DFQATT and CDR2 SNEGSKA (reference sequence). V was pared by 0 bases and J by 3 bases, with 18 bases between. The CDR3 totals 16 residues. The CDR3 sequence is CSARDGDREGFYEQYF. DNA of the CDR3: TGCAGTGCTAGAGATGGAGACAGGGAGGGTTTCTACGAGCAGTACTTC.

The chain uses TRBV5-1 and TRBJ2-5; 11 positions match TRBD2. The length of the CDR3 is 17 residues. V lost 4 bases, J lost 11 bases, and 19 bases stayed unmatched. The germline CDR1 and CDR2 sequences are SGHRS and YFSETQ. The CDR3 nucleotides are TGCGCCAGCAGCCATCCCACTAGCGGGAGACCAAATAGAGGGCAGTACTTC. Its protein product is CASSHPTSGRPNRGQYF.

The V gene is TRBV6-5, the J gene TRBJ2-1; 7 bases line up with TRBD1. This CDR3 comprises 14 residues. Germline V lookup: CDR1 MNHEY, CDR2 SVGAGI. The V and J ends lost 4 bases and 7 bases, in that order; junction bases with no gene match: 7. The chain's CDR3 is CASSSAGGRNEQFF. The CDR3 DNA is TGTGCCAGCAGTTCGGCAGGGGGTAGGAATGAGCAGTTCTTC.

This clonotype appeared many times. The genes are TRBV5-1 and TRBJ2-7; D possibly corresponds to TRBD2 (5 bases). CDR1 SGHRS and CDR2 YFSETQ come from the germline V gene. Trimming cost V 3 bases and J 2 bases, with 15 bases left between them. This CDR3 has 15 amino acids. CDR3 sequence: CASSYGRAATYEQYF. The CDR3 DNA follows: TGCGCCAGCAGCTATGGCCGAGCGGCTACCTACGAGCAGTACTTC.

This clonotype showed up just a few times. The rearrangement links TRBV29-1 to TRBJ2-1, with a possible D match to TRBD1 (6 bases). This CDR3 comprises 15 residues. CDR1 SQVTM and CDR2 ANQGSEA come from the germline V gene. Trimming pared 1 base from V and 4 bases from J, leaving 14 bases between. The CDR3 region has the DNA TGCAGCGTTGAAGGCGAGTACAGGGCTTACAATGAGCAGTTCTTC. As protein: CSVEGEYRAYNEQFF.